The T cell receptor beta chain under discussion was sequenced for a study of shared clonotypes between healthy human individuals. V lost 5 bases and J lost 1, with 11 bases in between. CDR3 size: 14 residues. Per the germline V gene, CDR1 is MNHNY and CDR2 is SVGAGI (reference sequence). Assay used: immunoSEQ multiplex PCR; TCRdb lists only in-frame clones, some missing. In the table there are over a million clones, around 95% of which are singletons. The clonotype was recovered from a man younger than 45 in good health. V is TRBV6-6 and J is TRBJ1-1; maybe TRBD1 (5 bases). What was sequenced was naive CD4+ T cells sorted from blood. Stated subset: CD45RA+ positively selected. CDR3 residues: CASSGRGKNTEAFF. In nucleotides, the CDR3 is TGTGCCAGCAGTGGAAGGGGCAAGAACACTGAAGCTTTCTTT.